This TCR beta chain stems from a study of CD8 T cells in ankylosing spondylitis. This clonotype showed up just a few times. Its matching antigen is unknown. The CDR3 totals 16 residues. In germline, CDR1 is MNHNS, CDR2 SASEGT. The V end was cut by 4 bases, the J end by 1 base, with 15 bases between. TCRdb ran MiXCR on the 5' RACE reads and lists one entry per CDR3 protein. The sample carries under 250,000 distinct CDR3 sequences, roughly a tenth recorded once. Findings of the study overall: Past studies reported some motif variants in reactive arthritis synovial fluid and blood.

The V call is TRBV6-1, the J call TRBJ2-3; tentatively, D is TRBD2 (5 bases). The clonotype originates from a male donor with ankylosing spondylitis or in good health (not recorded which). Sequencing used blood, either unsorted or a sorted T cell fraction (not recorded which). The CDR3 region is CASSALSGLRTDTQYF. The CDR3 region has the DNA TGTGCCAGCAGTGCCCTCTCCGGACTCCGCACAGATACGCAGTATTTT.